This T cell receptor (beta chain) was sequenced during a study of cytotoxic CD8 clonotypes in ibrutinib-treated CLL. Study context: In all, under twelve patients were relapsed/refractory, some 16 were treatment-naive and about 18 were IGHV unmutated. Study-level results: Clonality (at baseline) was higher than in age-matched healthy donors and tracked circulating CD8+ T-cell counts. Patients with sustained remission and those progressing were sampled at differing times.

PBMCs were cryopreserved, and roughly 2 micrograms of genomic DNA from them went into TCR beta libraries. Some clones are missing from TCRdb's copy, which holds only in-frame ones; the method was immunoSEQ multiplex PCR. This sample has 60,000 to 95,000 clones, with around 78% found just once. In regard to this clone: Its specificity is unknown.

Germline CDR1 is MNHNS and CDR2 is SASEGT. This CDR3 is built from 15 residues. V lost 1 base and J 7 bases, leaving 13 bases between the germline ends. This chain connects TRBV6-1 to TRBJ1-4; D not certain. This receptor was identified in a human donor with chronic lymphocytic leukemia. Material: PBMCs, obtained after 24 months of ibrutinib treatment. This CDR3 is CASSEVWRVSEKLFF. The CDR3 DNA follows: TGTGCCAGCAGTGAAGTATGGAGAGTGAGTGAAAAACTGTTTTTT.